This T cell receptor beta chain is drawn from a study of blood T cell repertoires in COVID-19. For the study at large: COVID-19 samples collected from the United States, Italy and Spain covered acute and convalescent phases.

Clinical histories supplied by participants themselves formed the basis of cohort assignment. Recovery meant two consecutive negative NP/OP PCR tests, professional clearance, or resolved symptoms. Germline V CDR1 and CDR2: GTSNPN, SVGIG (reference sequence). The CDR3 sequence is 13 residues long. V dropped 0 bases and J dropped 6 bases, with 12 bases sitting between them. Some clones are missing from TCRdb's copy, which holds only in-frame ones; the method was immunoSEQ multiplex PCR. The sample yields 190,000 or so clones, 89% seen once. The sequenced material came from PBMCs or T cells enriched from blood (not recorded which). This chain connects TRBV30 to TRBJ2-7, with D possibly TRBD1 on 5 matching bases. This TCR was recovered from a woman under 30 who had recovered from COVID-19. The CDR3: CAWSVQGNGEQYF. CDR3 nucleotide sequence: TGTGCCTGGAGTGTCCAGGGAAATGGCGAGCAGTACTTC.